This T cell receptor (beta chain) stems from a study of PD-1 blockade in mismatch repair-deficient tumors. Overall study: Patients had fewer than 15 mismatch repair-deficient cancer types and were previously treated and progressing.

Repertoires were generated with immunoSEQ multiplex PCR, while TCRdb's copy carries only in-frame clones and drops some. The sample shows tens of thousands of clones, approximately 84% of them seen only once. As concerns this clone: As yet, its antigen is unknown.

PCR or immunohistochemistry showed mismatch repair deficiency in every enrolled patient. Three pembrolizumab responders had their TCRs sequenced. Broader study findings: Tumor-resident clones, often undetectable pretreatment in blood, expanded then contracted after pembrolizumab.

Trimming took off 1 base at V and 1 base at J, with 14 bases between the two ends. The CDR3 runs 16 residues. The germline V gene encodes CDR1 SGHAT and CDR2 FQNNGV. This sequence was found in an adult with mismatch repair-deficient cancer. The J gene is TRBJ2-7, the V gene TRBV11-2, with D maybe TRBD2 (6 bases). The sample was PBMCs, taken before pembrolizumab treatment. CDR3 residues: CASSLVRSGRSYEQYF. Here the CDR3 DNA reads TGTGCCAGCAGCTTAGTCCGGAGCGGGCGATCCTACGAGCAGTACTTC.